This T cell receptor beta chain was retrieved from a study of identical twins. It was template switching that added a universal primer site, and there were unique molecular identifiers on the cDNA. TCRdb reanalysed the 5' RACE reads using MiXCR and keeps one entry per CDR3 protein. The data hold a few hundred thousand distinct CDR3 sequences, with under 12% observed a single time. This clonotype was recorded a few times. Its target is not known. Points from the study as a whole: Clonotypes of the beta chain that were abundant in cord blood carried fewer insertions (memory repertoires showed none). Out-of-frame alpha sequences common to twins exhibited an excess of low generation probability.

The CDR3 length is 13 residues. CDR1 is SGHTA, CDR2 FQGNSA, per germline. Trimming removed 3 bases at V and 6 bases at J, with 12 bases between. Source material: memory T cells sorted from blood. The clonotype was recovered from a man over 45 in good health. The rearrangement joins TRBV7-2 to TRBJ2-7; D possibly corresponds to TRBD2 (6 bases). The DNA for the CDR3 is TGTGCCAGCAGCTTGGGCGGGGCGGGCGAGCAGTACTTC. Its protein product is CASSLGGAGEQYF.